The rows below give T cell receptor beta chains drawn from one sample of a study of blood T cell repertoires in COVID-19. Method: immunoSEQ multiplex PCR; TCRdb's copy keeps in-frame clones and lacks some. The table lists under 150,000 clones, over 75% of them singletons. Sequencing was carried out using PBMCs or T cells enriched from blood (not recorded which). These receptors originate from a woman aged 25-40 years with acute COVID-19. The CDR3 runs from the conserved cysteine through the conserved F or W. D genes are given only for firm matches. For some rows the clone size is stated as once, few or many, or as a class when expanded; others skip it.

>-|15|TRBD1|TRBV5-6|TRBJ2-7
CASSAGTGGRYEQYF
TGTGCCAGCAGCGCCGGGACAGGGGGTAGGTACGAGCAGTACTTC
>-|15|TRBD2|TRBV7-8|TRBJ2-1
CASSFGGRVYNEQFF
TGTGCCAGCAGCTTTGGCGGGAGGGTCTACAATGAGCAGTTCTTC
>-|14|-|TRBV7-3|TRBJ2-3
CASSLMSGADTQYF
TGTGCCAGCAGCTTAATGTCAGGGGCAGATACGCAGTATTTT
>-|15|TRBD2|TRBV28|TRBJ2-5
CASTPRREVVKTQYF
TGTGCCAGCACCCCTCGACGGGAGGTAGTAAAGACCCAGTACTTC
>-|16|TRBD2|TRBV11-1|TRBJ2-7
CASSQIPGTSEGRQYF
TGTGCCAGCAGCCAGATCCCCGGGACTAGCGAAGGTCGGCAGTACTTC
>-|15|TRBD1|TRBV6-1|TRBJ2-1
CASTKGSGGDNEQFF
TGTGCCAGCACTAAGGGGTCAGGGGGAGACAATGAGCAGTTCTTC
>-|14|TRBD1|TRBV6-5|TRBJ1-1
CASSPRAGGTEAFF
TGTGCCAGCAGTCCCAGGGCAGGGGGCACTGAAGCTTTCTTT
>-|15|-|TRBV6-2/TRBV6-3|TRBJ2-7
CASSYASGTTYEQYF
TGTGCCAGCAGTTACGCCTCGGGAACCACCTACGAGCAGTACTTC
>once|13|-|TRBV12-3/TRBV12-4|TRBJ2-2
CASSLEAGGELFF
TGTGCCAGCAGTTTAGAGGCAGGCGGGGAGCTGTTTTTT
>-|12|TRBD1|TRBV2|TRBJ1-1
CASSQTGSDAFF
TGTGCCAGCAGTCAGACAGGGTCAGACGCTTTCTTT
>-|13|-|TRBV6-5|TRBJ1-5
CASSLLPDQPQHF
TGTGCCAGCAGTCTCCTACCGGATCAGCCCCAGCATTTT